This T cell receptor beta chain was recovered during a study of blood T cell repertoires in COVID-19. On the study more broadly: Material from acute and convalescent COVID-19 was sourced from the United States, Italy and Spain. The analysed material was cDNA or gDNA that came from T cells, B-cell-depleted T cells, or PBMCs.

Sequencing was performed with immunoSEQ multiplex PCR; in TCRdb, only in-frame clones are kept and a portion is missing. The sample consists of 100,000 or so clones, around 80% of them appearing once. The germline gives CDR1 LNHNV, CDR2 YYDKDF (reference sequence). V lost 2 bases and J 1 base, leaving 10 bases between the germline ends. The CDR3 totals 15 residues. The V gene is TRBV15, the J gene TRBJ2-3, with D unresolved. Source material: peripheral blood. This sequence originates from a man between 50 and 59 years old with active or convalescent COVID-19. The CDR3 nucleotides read TGTGCCACCAGCAGACCTGCCCAGGGCACAGATACGCAGTATTTT. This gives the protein CATSRPAQGTDTQYF.